Below, one TCR beta chain is given with its context. Rearranged V-D-J TRB sequences were amplified with a mixed TRB-A/B primer pool. TCRdb re-derived calls from the multiplex PCR reads in MiXCR, one entry per CDR3 protein. In the table there are around 6,500 distinct CDR3 sequences, 22% of which are singletons. This specimen comes from a study of T cell repertoires in aging, cancer and after chemotherapy. Germline V lookup: CDR1 DFQATT, CDR2 SNEGSKA (reference sequence). Trimming cost V 6 bases and J 3 bases, with 12 bases left between them. This CDR3 is built from 13 residues. Amplification of TCR beta used genomic DNA extracted from peripheral blood.

This sequence joins TRBV20-1 and TRBJ1-5, with TRBD1 as a possible D gene (5 bases). Sequenced material: blood. The sequence was collected from a human donor with a blood cancer. CDR3 sequence reads: CSASVGPNQPQHF. The CDR3 nucleotides read TGCAGTGCCTCCGTGGGGCCCAATCAGCCCCAGCATTTT.